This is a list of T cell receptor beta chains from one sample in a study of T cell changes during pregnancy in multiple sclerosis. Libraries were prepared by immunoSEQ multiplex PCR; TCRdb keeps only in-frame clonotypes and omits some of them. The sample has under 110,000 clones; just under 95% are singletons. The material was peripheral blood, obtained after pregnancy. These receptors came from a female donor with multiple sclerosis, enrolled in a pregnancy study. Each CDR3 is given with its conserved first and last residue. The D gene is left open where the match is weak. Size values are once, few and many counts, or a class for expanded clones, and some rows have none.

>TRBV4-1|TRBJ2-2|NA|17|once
CASSQDFASLGTGELFF
TGCGCCAGCAGCCAAGATTTTGCTAGCCTGGGCACCGGGGAGCTGTTTTTT
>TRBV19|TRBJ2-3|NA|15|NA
CASSIMPGTTDTQYF
TGTGCCAGTAGTATCATGCCAGGCACCACAGATACGCAGTATTTT
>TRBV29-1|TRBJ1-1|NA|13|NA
CSVGGRLNTEAFF
TGCAGCGTTGGGGGGCGGCTGAACACTGAAGCTTTCTTT
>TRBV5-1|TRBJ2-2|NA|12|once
CASSPKNGELFF
TGCGCCAGCAGCCCTAAAAACGGGGAGCTGTTTTTT
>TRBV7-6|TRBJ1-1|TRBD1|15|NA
CASSSGQGMNTEAFF
TGTGCCAGCAGCTCAGGACAGGGAATGAACACTGAAGCTTTCTTT
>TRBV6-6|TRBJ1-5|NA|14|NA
CASSFGTIDQPQHF
TGTGCCAGCAGTTTCGGGACAATCGATCAGCCCCAGCATTTT
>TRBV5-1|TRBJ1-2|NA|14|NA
CASSRQGIRDGYTF
TGCGCCAGCAGCCGGCAGGGGATTCGAGATGGCTACACCTTC
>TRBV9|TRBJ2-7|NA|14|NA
CASSVTGGEYEQYF
TGTGCCAGCAGCGTCACAGGGGGGGAATACGAGCAGTACTTC
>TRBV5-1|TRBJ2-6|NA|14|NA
CASSVQSGANVLTF
TGCGCCAGCAGCGTTCAATCTGGGGCCAACGTCCTGACTTTC
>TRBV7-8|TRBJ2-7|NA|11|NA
CASSIRDEQYF
TGTGCCAGCAGCATACGGGATGAGCAGTACTTC
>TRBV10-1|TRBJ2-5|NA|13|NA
CASSEGGTRTQYF
TGCGCCAGCAGTGAAGGGGGTACTCGGACCCAGTACTTC
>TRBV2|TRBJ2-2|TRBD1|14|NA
CASSRTGVTGELFF
TGTGCCAGCAGCAGGACAGGGGTAACCGGGGAGCTGTTTTTT
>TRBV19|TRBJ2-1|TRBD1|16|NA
CASSLGEGTGEDEQFF
TGTGCCAGTAGTCTAGGGGAAGGGACAGGGGAGGATGAGCAGTTCTTC
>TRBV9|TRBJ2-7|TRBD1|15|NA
CASSVAPTGTYEQYF
TGTGCCAGCAGCGTAGCCCCGACAGGGACCTACGAGCAGTACTTC
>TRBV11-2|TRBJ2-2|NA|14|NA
CASRIGAGTGELFF
TGTGCCAGCAGAATAGGCGCAGGCACCGGGGAGCTGTTTTTT
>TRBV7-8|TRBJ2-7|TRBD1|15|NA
CASSSHRTGIYEQYF
TGTGCCAGCAGCTCCCACCGGACAGGGATCTACGAGCAGTACTTC
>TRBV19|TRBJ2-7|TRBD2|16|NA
CASSQGLAGAPYEQYF
TGTGCCAGTAGTCAGGGTCTAGCGGGAGCCCCCTACGAGCAGTACTTC
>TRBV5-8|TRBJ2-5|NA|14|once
CATPEETGRKTQYF
TGTGCCACACCGGAGGAGACAGGTCGAAAGACCCAGTACTTC
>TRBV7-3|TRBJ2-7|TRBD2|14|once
CASSPGLAVGEQYF
TGTGCCAGCAGCCCGGGACTAGCGGTAGGGGAGCAGTACTTC
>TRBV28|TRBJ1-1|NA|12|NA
CASSLLAAEAFF
TGTGCCAGCAGTTTATTGGCAGCTGAAGCTTTCTTT
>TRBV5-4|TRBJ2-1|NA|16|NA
CASRLRGEGSYNEQFF
TGTGCCAGCAGGTTAAGGGGGGAGGGCAGCTACAATGAGCAGTTCTTC
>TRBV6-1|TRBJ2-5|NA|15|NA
CASSEASQSGETQYF
TGTGCCAGCAGTGAAGCGTCTCAGAGCGGAGAGACCCAGTACTTC
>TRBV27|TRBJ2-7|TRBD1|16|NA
CASRQTPGQGFYEQYF
TGTGCCAGCAGGCAAACCCCGGGACAGGGATTCTACGAGCAGTACTTC
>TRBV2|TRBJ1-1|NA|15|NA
CASSLLRQVKPEAFF
TGTGCCAGCAGCCTCTTACGACAGGTTAAGCCTGAAGCTTTCTTT
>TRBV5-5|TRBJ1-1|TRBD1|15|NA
CASSLGGDSSRRAFF
TGTGCCAGCAGCTTGGGGGGGGACAGCTCACGAAGGGCTTTCTTT
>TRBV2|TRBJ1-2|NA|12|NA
CASRGMNYGYTF
TGTGCCAGCCGGGGAATGAACTATGGCTACACCTTC